This T cell receptor beta chain stems from a study of cytomegalovirus exposure and HLA in healthy donors. The PCR was carried out with 60 Vbeta primers and 13 Jbeta primers. Produced via immunoSEQ multiplex PCR; TCRdb's table is partial and in-frame only. Of 200,000 to 250,000 clones listed, roughly 82% are singletons. The CDR3 runs to 14 residues. The germline V gene has CDR1 SGHRS and CDR2 YFSETQ. Trimming took 5 bases from V and 4 from J; bases not matched to a gene: 4. The sample consisted of PBMCs. The V call is TRBV5-1, the J call TRBJ1-4; 8 bases map to TRBD1. The sequence was collected from a woman in her forties in good health and CMV-seropositive. CDR3 DNA: TGCGCCAGCAGTCAGGGACAGGTTAATGAAAAACTGTTTTTT. It specifies CASSQGQVNEKLFF. Based on the CDR3 plus reference TRBV5-1 and TRBJ1-4, the full variable domain is KAGVTQTPRYLIKTRGQQVTLSCSPISGHRSVSWYQQTPGQGLQFLFEYFSETQRNKGNFPGRFSGRQFSNSRSEMNVSTLELGDSALYLCASSQGQVNEKLFFGSGTQLSVL.